Each of the 28 T cell receptor beta chains below was sequenced from the same sample in a study of blood T cell repertoires in COVID-19. Clones were sequenced by immunoSEQ multiplex PCR, and TCRdb holds only the in-frame ones, with some missing. The sample records tens of thousands of clones, about 88% being singletons. The source material was peripheral blood. The origin of the receptors is a man older than 75 in a cohort sampled during active COVID-19.

The V gene is TRBV3-1 (or the pseudogene TRBV3-2), the J gene TRBJ2-3; no clear D gene. This CDR3 region has 18 residues. The V and J ends lost 1 base and 0 bases respectively, with 17 bases between them. The germline V gene has CDR1 LGHDT and CDR2 YNNKEL (reference sequence). CDR3 in DNA: TGTGCCAGCAGCCAAGGTTCAGGCGTAAAATCTAGCACAGATACGCAGTATTTT. This encodes CASSQGSGVKSSTDTQYF.

This clone was counted a single time. The rearrangement uses TRBV11-2 and TRBJ2-7; a weak D match, TRBD2 (6 bases). Germline lookup yields CDR1 SGHAT and CDR2 FQNNGV. The V gene lost 1 base and the J gene lost 6 bases, with 10 bases spanning the gap. The CDR3 consists of 13 residues. The CDR3 nucleotides are TGTGCCAGCAGCTTAGGGGAGGTCTCCGAGCAGTACTTC. Amino acid sequence: CASSLGEVSEQYF.

The chain joins TRBV7-3 to TRBJ2-1, with 9 bases that match TRBD2. Germline CDR1 is SGHTA and CDR2 is FQGTGA. The CDR3 length is 15 residues. J lost 4 bases, V lost 5 bases, and 6 bases had no gene match. The chain's CDR3 is CASSQGLASYNEQFF. The DNA for the CDR3 is TGTGCCAGCAGCCAGGGACTAGCATCGTACAATGAGCAGTTCTTC.

CDR3 in DNA: TGTGCCATCAGTAGAGGACAGGGCACAGATACGCAGTATTTT. Protein product: CAISRGQGTDTQYF. J is TRBJ2-3 and V is TRBV10-3; 7 bases are a match to TRBD1. This CDR3 contains 14 residues. Trimming took 5 bases from V and 1 from J; bases not matched to a gene: 3. CDR1 and CDR2 (germline): ENHRY, SYGVKD.

The V and J genes are TRBV19 and TRBJ2-4; 8 bases agree with TRBD2. V trimming: 1 base; J trimming: 6 bases; junction bases outside the gene matches: 5. Per the germline V gene, CDR1 is LNHDA and CDR2 is SQIVND (reference sequence). The CDR3 totals 15 residues. In DNA, the CDR3 is TGTGCCAGTAGTATAGCGGGAGGGCCGGGAAACATTCAGTACTTC. It is translated as CASSIAGGPGNIQYF.

This chain uses TRBV7-3 with TRBJ1-1; the D gene is possibly TRBD1 (5 bases). The CDR3 spans 16 residues. The germline V gene encodes CDR1 SGHTA and CDR2 FQGTGA. Trimming removed 2 bases at V and 5 bases at J, with 18 bases between. Here the CDR3 reads CASSLGGAGPQTEAFF. CDR3 nucleotide sequence: TGTGCCAGCAGCTTAGGCGGGGCAGGGCCGCAGACTGAAGCTTTCTTT.

The chain employs TRBV30 and TRBJ1-2; 8 bases agree with TRBD1. Trimming cost V 0 bases and J 4 bases; bases outside gene matches: 13. The CDR3 sequence is 17 residues long. Germline-derived CDR1 and CDR2 are GTSNPN and SVGIG (reference sequence). CDR3 amino acids: CAWSVLKDREPIYGYTF. DNA for the CDR3: TGTGCCTGGAGTGTACTAAAGGACAGGGAACCAATCTATGGCTACACCTTC. The variable domain in full, with the rest retrieved from reference TRBV30 and TRBJ1-2, is SQTIHQWPATLVQPVGSPLSLECTVEGTSNPNLYWYRQAAGRGLQLLFYSVGIGQISSEVPQNLSASRPQDRQFILSSKKLLLSDSGFYLCAWSVLKDREPIYGYTFGSGTRLTVV.

The chain carries TRBV7-2 and TRBJ1-2, with D tentatively TRBD1 (6 bases). The CDR3 is 17 amino acids. Trimming stripped 6 bases from V and 3 bases from J, with 23 bases between. Germline V lookup: CDR1 SGHTA, CDR2 FQGNSA. CDR3 coding DNA: TGTGCCAGCAGATTAAAGGGGGGGACAAGCGACCACTATGGCTACACCTTC. Translating gives CASRLKGGTSDHYGYTF.

The chain uses TRBV2 and TRBJ2-2; maybe TRBD1 (5 bases). V lost 4 bases and J 5 bases, leaving 11 bases between the germline ends. The CDR3 covers 14 residues. Germline V CDR1 and CDR2: SNHLY, FYNNEI. The CDR3 sequence is CASSGQGWTGELFF. The CDR3 region has the DNA TGTGCCAGCAGTGGCCAGGGATGGACCGGGGAGCTGTTTTTT.

The chain couples TRBV6-5 to TRBJ2-7; D not resolved. V gave up 7 bases and J gave up 2 bases, with 12 bases separating them. CDR3 length equals 13 residues. Germline CDR1 is MNHEY and CDR2 is SVGAGI. CDR3 residues: CASTLAEPYEQYF. The CDR3 DNA reads TGTGCCAGCACCTTGGCAGAACCCTACGAGCAGTACTTC.

This rearrangement joins TRBV7-9 to TRBJ2-1; D might be TRBD1 (6 bases). The CDR3 is made up of 15 amino acids. V lost 4 bases, J lost 4 bases, and 14 bases lay in between. The V gene's germline CDR1 is SEHNR and CDR2 FQNEAQ (reference sequence). The CDR3 DNA reads TGTGCCAGCAGCTACCCGGGACAAGCATACAATGAGCAGTTCTTC. Translating it yields CASSYPGQAYNEQFF.

V usage is TRBV5-1 and J usage is TRBJ2-7; TRBD2 aligns across 9 bases. The CDR3 contains 14 residues. V shed 4 bases, J shed 6 bases, and the junction held 8 bases outside the gene matches. Germline loops: CDR1 SGHRS, CDR2 YFSETQ. CDR3 protein: CASSPTGLAIEQYF. Written as DNA, the CDR3 is TGCGCCAGCAGCCCAACGGGACTAGCAATCGAGCAGTACTTC.

For this clone: The same CDR3 also results from other DNA sequences found in this sample. The J gene is TRBJ2-7, the V gene TRBV7-2, with 13 bases aligning to TRBD2. V was clipped by 4 bases and J by 7 bases; unmatched bases: 7. CDR1 SGHTA and CDR2 FQGNSA come from the germline V gene. The CDR3 covers 15 residues. The CDR3 sequence: CASSSGLAGVSEQYF. The CDR3 DNA reads TGTGCCAGCAGCTCAGGACTAGCGGGAGTTTCTGAGCAGTACTTC. Filled out from reference TRBV7-2 and TRBJ2-7, the complete variable domain reads GAGVSQSPSNKVTEKGKDVELRCDPISGHTALYWYRQSLGQGLEFLIYFQGNSAPDKSGLPSDRFSAERTGGSVSTLTIQRTQQEDSAVYLCASSSGLAGVSEQYFGPGTRLTVT.

J is TRBJ1-5 and V is TRBV6-6; maybe TRBD1 (5 bases). Germline loops: CDR1 MNHNY, CDR2 SVGAGI (reference sequence). Trimming took 7 bases from V and 0 from J, leaving 7 bases between them. The CDR3 spans 13 residues. The CDR3 reads CASIDSSNQPQHF. The CDR3 DNA follows: TGTGCCAGCATTGACAGTAGCAATCAGCCCCAGCATTTT.

There are a few counts of this clone. The chain employs TRBV2 and TRBJ1-5; 7 bases map to TRBD1. This CDR3 contains 14 residues. Trimming at V came to 3 bases and at J to 1 base, leaving 0 bases not matched to a gene. CDR1 and CDR2 (germline): SNHLY, FYNNEI. The CDR3 loop reads CASSEGQSNQPQHF. The CDR3 region has the DNA TGTGCCAGCAGTGAGGGACAGAGCAATCAGCCCCAGCATTTT.

This clone is a singleton in its sample. The chain employs TRBV11-2 and TRBJ2-3; 10 nucleotides match TRBD1. The trim removed 4 bases at V and 2 bases at J, leaving 6 bases unmatched. CDR3 length equals 16 residues. Per germline, CDR1 SGHAT and CDR2 FQNNGV. The CDR3 DNA reads as TGTGCCAGCAGCTCCGGACAGGGGGGGAACACAGATACGCAGTATTTT. Its translation: CASSSGQGGNTDTQYF. The full variable domain, completed using reference TRBV11-2 and TRBJ2-3, is EAGVAQSPRYKIIEKRQSVAFWCNPISGHATLYWYQQILGQGPKLLIQFQNNGVVDDSQLPKDRFSAERLKGVDSTLKIQPAKLEDSAVYLCASSSGQGGNTDTQYFGPGTRLTVL.

This clone has only a few counts. This chain connects TRBV18 to TRBJ2-2; D remains ambiguous. The CDR3 spans 12 residues. The V gene's germline CDR1 is KGHSH and CDR2 LQKENI. Trimming took off 3 bases at V and 6 bases at J, with 5 bases between the two ends. CDR3 coding DNA: TGTGCCAGCTCACCTAGAGCCGGGGAGCTGTTTTTT. Protein sequence: CASSPRAGELFF.

This chain uses TRBV6-1 with TRBJ1-1, with a weak D call TRBD1 (6 bases). V lost 3 bases and J lost 0, with 11 bases in between. CDR3 size: 15 residues. CDR1 MNHNS and CDR2 SASEGT come from the germline V gene. CDR3 in DNA: TGTGCCAGCAGTGATGGACAGCTCATGAACACTGAAGCTTTCTTT. As protein: CASSDGQLMNTEAFF.

The rearrangement joins TRBV5-1 to TRBJ2-3; 10 bases map to TRBD1. The ends lost 3 bases at V and 0 bases at J; junction bases unmatched: 4. Germline V lookup: CDR1 SGHRS, CDR2 YFSETQ. This CDR3 contains 16 residues. DNA for the CDR3: TGCGCCAGCAGCTCCTTGGGACAGGGGAGCACAGATACGCAGTATTTT. Its translation is CASSSLGQGSTDTQYF.

The gene calls are TRBV30 and TRBJ2-5; 8 positions agree with TRBD1. The trim removed 2 bases at V and 2 bases at J, leaving 10 bases unmatched. Germline V gene data show CDR1 as GTSNPN and CDR2 as SVGIG (reference sequence). The CDR3 runs 16 residues. CDR3 sequence (DNA): TGTGCCTGGAGTCCCGACTGGACAGGGCCTCAAGAGACCCAGTACTTC. It is translated as CAWSPDWTGPQETQYF.

The rearrangement joins TRBV27 to TRBJ1-2; tentative D call: TRBD1 (6 bases). This CDR3 spans 12 amino acids. The germline V gene has CDR1 MNHEY and CDR2 SMNVEV (reference sequence). Trimming removed 6 bases from V and 7 bases from J, with 12 bases in between. CDR3: CASRDSMVGYTF. As DNA, the CDR3 is TGTGCCAGCAGGGACAGTATGGTTGGCTACACCTTC.

The gene calls are TRBV5-8 and TRBJ2-5; 11 positions agree with TRBD2. The germline V gene has CDR1 SGHTS and CDR2 YDEGEE. J was trimmed by 5 bases and V by 3 bases; bases with no gene match: 12. This CDR3 region has 17 residues. The CDR3 spells CASSSLPGLAAPETQYF. The CDR3, as DNA: TGTGCCAGCAGCTCGTTACCGGGACTAGCGGCACCGGAGACCCAGTACTTC.

V gene TRBV5-4 combines with J gene TRBJ2-5, with 7 nucleotides matching TRBD2. The V and J ends lost 3 bases and 5 bases, in that order; junction bases with no gene match: 10. Germline V gene lookup returns CDR1 SGHNT and CDR2 YYREEE (reference sequence). This CDR3 is built from 15 residues. The CDR3: CASSSRGGLGETQYF. Written as DNA, the CDR3 is TGTGCCAGCAGCTCGAGGGGAGGGCTAGGGGAGACCCAGTACTTC.

This clone has more than one count but fewer than ten. Other DNA sequences in the sample encode the same CDR3. This chain joins TRBV5-1 and TRBJ2-7; D might be TRBD1 (6 bases). CDR3 length equals 12 residues. V lost 4 bases and J lost 4, with 9 bases in between. Germline CDR1 and CDR2: SGHRS and YFSETQ. The CDR3 coding sequence is TGCGCCAGCAGCCTACAGGGTTACGAGCAGTACTTC. Translating it yields CASSLQGYEQYF.

This chain joins TRBV3-1 (or the pseudogene TRBV3-2) and TRBJ1-2, with D uncertain. Deletions cut 5 bases from V and 4 bases from J, with 8 bases between. Germline values: CDR1 LGHDT, CDR2 YNNKEL (reference sequence). There are 12 residues in the CDR3. The CDR3 region is CASSIAGYGYTF. The CDR3 DNA reads TGTGCCAGCAGCATCGCGGGCTATGGCTACACCTTC.

The chain employs TRBV19 and TRBJ1-2; a weak D match, TRBD1 (5 bases). Germline V CDR1 and CDR2: LNHDA, SQIVND (reference sequence). The CDR3 loop spans 17 amino acids. The V and J ends lost 5 bases and 0 bases respectively, with 19 bases between them. The CDR3: CASSHQSRPGTNYGYTF. CDR3 nucleotides: TGTGCCAGTAGTCACCAAAGCAGGCCAGGGACTAACTATGGCTACACCTTC.

V is TRBV28 and J is TRBJ1-2, with TRBD1 matching 10 bases. Germline loops: CDR1 MDHEN, CDR2 SYDVKM. The CDR3 length is 15 residues. Germline trimming cut 5 bases from V and 8 bases from J; bases unmatched to any gene: 11. The CDR3 protein is CASSINLGQGEGYTF. The CDR3 DNA follows: TGTGCCAGCAGTATTAATCTAGGACAGGGGGAGGGCTACACCTTC.

This chain uses TRBV11-3 with TRBJ1-2; 7 bases are shared with TRBD1. In germline, CDR1 is SGHNT, CDR2 YENEEA. CDR3 size: 17 residues. J was trimmed by 6 bases and V by 0 bases; bases with no gene match: 13. The CDR3 region has the DNA TGTGCCAGCAGCTTAGAGGTATGTAGGGGGCGGTTCCATGGCTACACCTTC. Translation: CASSLEVCRGRFHGYTF. The full variable domain, in which reference TRBV11-3 and TRBJ1-2 provide the parts outside the CDR3, is EAGVVQSPRYKIIEKKQPVAFWCNPISGHNTLYWYLQNLGQGPELLIRYENEEAVDDSQLPKDRFSAERLKGVDSTLKIQPAELGDSAVYLCASSLEVCRGRFHGYTFGSGTRLTVV.